This T cell receptor beta chain was sequenced for a study of T cell changes during pregnancy in multiple sclerosis. This CDR3 comprises 16 residues. V dropped 3 bases and J dropped 4; count of bases not matched to a gene: 9. Germline loops: CDR1 SGHNT, CDR2 YYREEE (reference sequence). Assay used: immunoSEQ multiplex PCR; TCRdb lists only in-frame clones, some missing. The repertoire holds roughly 60,000 clones, with 92% as singletons. The rearrangement joins TRBV5-4 to TRBJ1-2; TRBD1 agrees at 10 bases. The source of this sequence is a female donor with multiple sclerosis, enrolled in a pregnancy study. The material sequenced was peripheral blood, taken in the second trimester of pregnancy. The CDR3 DNA sequence: TGTGCCAGCAGCTCGGGGGGGACAGGGGACCTCTATGGCTACACCTTC. Translating it yields CASSSGGTGDLYGYTF.